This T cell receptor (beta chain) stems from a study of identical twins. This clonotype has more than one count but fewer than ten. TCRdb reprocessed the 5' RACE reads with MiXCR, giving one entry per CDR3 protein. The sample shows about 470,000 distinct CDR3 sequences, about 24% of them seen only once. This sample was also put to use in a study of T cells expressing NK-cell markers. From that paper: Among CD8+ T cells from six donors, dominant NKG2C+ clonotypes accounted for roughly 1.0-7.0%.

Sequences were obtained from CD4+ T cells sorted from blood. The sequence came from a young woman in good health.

CDR3 loop: CASSSIIYSNTGELFF. The CDR3 DNA follows: TGTGCCAGCAGCTCCATCATCTACTCGAACACCGGGGAGCTGTTTTTT. This chain connects TRBV11-2 to TRBJ2-2; D is unclear. The CDR3 length is 16 residues. Per germline, CDR1 SGHAT and CDR2 FQNNGV. With 4 bases removed from V and 0 bases from J, the gap between germline ends came to 12 bases.